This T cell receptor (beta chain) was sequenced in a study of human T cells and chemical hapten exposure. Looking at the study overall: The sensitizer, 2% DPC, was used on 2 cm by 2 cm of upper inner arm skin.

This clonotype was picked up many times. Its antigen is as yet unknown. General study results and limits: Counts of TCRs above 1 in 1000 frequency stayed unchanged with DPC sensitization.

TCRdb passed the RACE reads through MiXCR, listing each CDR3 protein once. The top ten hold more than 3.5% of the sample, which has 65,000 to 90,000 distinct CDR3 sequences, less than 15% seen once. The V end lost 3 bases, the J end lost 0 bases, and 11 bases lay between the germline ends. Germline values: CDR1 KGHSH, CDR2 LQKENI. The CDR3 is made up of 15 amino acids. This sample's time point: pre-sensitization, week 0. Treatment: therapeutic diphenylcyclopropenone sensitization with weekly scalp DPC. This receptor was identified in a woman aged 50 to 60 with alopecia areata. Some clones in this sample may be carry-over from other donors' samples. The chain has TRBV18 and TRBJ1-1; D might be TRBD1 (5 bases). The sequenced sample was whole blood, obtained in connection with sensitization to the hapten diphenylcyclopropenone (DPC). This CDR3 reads CASSPLTEMNTEAFF. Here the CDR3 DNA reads TGTGCCAGCTCACCTTTGACAGAGATGAACACTGAAGCTTTCTTT.